Described below is a single T cell receptor (beta chain) sequence and its context. This entry belongs to a study of OX40 agonist ivuxolimab in advanced cancers. On the study more broadly: Dosing consisted of intravenous ivuxolimab at 0.01 to 10 mg/kg every 2 weeks.

The CDR3 contains 18 residues. The germline V gene has CDR1 KGHSH and CDR2 LQKENI. The V end lost 4 bases, the J end lost 0 bases, and 22 bases lay between the germline ends. Only in-frame clones appear in the TCRdb table, and some are missing; sequencing was by immunoSEQ multiplex PCR. This table has tens of thousands of clones, about 88% appearing once. This receptor was obtained from an adult with an advanced solid tumor such as melanoma, head and neck, liver or kidney cancer. The chain carries TRBV18 and TRBJ2-7; possibly TRBD2 for D (6 bases). The specimen comprised CD4+ or CD8+ T cells sorted from blood, sampled in a trial of the OX40 agonist ivuxolimab. The chain's CDR3 is CASSQSRSGAGSSYEQYF. CDR3 sequence (DNA): TGTGCCAGCTCACAATCCCGCTCCGGGGCGGGAAGCTCCTACGAGCAGTACTTC.